This entry features one T cell receptor beta chain sequence. Its antigen remains unidentified. The data are from a study of shared clonotypes between healthy human individuals. Germline lookup yields CDR1 SGHTA and CDR2 FQGNSA. V shed 1 base and J 4 bases; nucleotides not matched to a gene: 5. CDR3 length: 15 residues. Study-wide results and caveats: Clonotype sharing among donors likely depends on sequencing depth.

Splitting of each subset's genomic DNA was done evenly across several immunoSEQ plates. Original handling: Filtering differed for immunoSEQ, which gave only junction sequences without quality scores. Sequencing used immunoSEQ multiplex PCR; TCRdb keeps in-frame clones, though not all of them. That table furnishes V, J and clone size, whereas the DNA furnished D and trimming. The sample contains about 450,000 clones, around 79% of which appear only once. Donors, without exception, were Caucasian adults residing in Nashville, Tennessee. This clonotype originated in a woman aged 35 to 49 in good health. Some clones in this sample may be carry-over from other donors' samples. V is TRBV7-2 and J is TRBJ2-7; 9 bases map to TRBD2. Sequencing was performed on PBMCs. The CDR3 bases are TGTGCCAGCAGCTTAGGCCTAGCGGGGTTTTACGAGCAGTACTTC. It specifies CASSLGLAGFYEQYF.